This is a list of T cell receptor beta chains from one sample in a study of blood T cell repertoires in COVID-19. Measured with immunoSEQ multiplex PCR; TCRdb has only the in-frame clones, and not every one. In the table there are roughly 300,000 clones, more than 80% of which are singletons. The sequencing sample was made of peripheral blood. Receptor source: a woman aged 25 to 39 with COVID-19, enrolled during active disease. The CDR3 runs from the conserved cysteine through the conserved F or W. A D gene is named only where the DNA matches it firmly. Size values are once, few and many counts, or a class for expanded clones, and some rows have none.

D: NA
V: TRBV5-1
size: NA
J: TRBJ1-1
CDR3: CASSLTWATMNTEAFF
DNA: TGCGCCAGCAGCTTGACATGGGCGACGATGAACACTGAAGCTTTCTTT

D: NA
V: TRBV6-5
size: NA
J: TRBJ1-2
CDR3: CASNNLGYGYTF
DNA: TGTGCCAGCAATAACCTAGGCTATGGCTACACCTTC

D: TRBD1
V: TRBV6-5
size: NA
J: TRBJ1-2
CDR3: CASSWGRGQGGYTF
DNA: TGTGCCAGCAGTTGGGGCAGGGGGCAAGGTGGCTACACCTTC

D: NA
V: TRBV9
size: NA
J: TRBJ2-3
CDR3: CASSPHQGRSTDTQYF
DNA: TGTGCCAGCAGCCCCCACCAAGGGAGGAGCACAGATACGCAGTATTTT

D: TRBD1
V: TRBV6-5
size: NA
J: TRBJ2-1
CDR3: CASRTGTGVYNEQFF
DNA: TGTGCCAGCAGAACGGGGACAGGGGTCTACAATGAGCAGTTCTTC

D: NA
V: TRBV30
size: NA
J: TRBJ2-1
CDR3: CAWEAGTYNEQFF
DNA: TGTGCCTGGGAGGCAGGGACCTACAATGAGCAGTTCTTC

D: NA
V: TRBV18
size: NA
J: TRBJ1-4
CDR3: CASSLVASTNEKLFF
DNA: TGTGCCAGCTCCCTAGTCGCCTCAACTAATGAAAAACTGTTTTTT

D: NA
V: TRBV6-2/TRBV6-3
size: NA
J: TRBJ2-1
CDR3: CASTPRTPSYNEQFF
DNA: TGTGCCAGCACCCCCAGGACTCCTTCCTACAATGAGCAGTTCTTC

D: TRBD1
V: TRBV4-1
size: NA
J: TRBJ2-1
CDR3: CASSQDPETGDEQFF
DNA: TGCGCCAGCAGCCAAGATCCCGAGACAGGGGATGAGCAGTTCTTC

D: NA
V: TRBV2
size: NA
J: TRBJ1-2
CDR3: CASSSDTNYGYTF
DNA: TGTGCCAGCAGTTCAGATACTAACTATGGCTACACCTTC

D: NA
V: TRBV10-3
size: few
J: TRBJ1-5
CDR3: CAISVSGNQPQHF
DNA: TGTGCCATCAGTGTGAGTGGCAATCAGCCCCAGCATTTT

D: NA
V: TRBV27
size: once
J: TRBJ2-1
CDR3: CASRGRGWLAAYNEQFF
DNA: TGTGCCAGCAGGGGCAGGGGTTGGCTAGCCGCCTACAATGAGCAGTTCTTC

D: TRBD1
V: TRBV5-6
size: NA
J: TRBJ2-1
CDR3: CASSGGQGRDEQFF
DNA: TGTGCCAGCAGCGGGGGACAGGGGCGGGATGAGCAGTTCTTC

D: TRBD1
V: TRBV9
size: NA
J: TRBJ1-2
CDR3: CASSNHRGGNYGYTF
DNA: TGTGCCAGCAGCAACCACAGGGGCGGAAACTATGGCTACACCTTC

D: TRBD1
V: TRBV6-5
size: NA
J: TRBJ2-5
CDR3: CASGGQGAGETQYF
DNA: TGTGCCAGCGGGGGACAGGGAGCCGGAGAGACCCAGTACTTC

D: NA
V: TRBV28
size: NA
J: TRBJ2-7
CDR3: CASSLLAYEQYF
DNA: TGTGCCAGCAGTTTGTTAGCGTACGAGCAGTACTTC

D: TRBD1
V: TRBV2
size: NA
J: TRBJ1-5
CDR3: CASTYRGDGNQPQHF
DNA: TGTGCCAGCACCTACAGGGGGGACGGCAATCAGCCCCAGCATTTT

D: NA
V: TRBV6-5
size: NA
J: TRBJ2-1
CDR3: CATRGWPHNEQFF
DNA: TGTGCCACCCGCGGTTGGCCCCACAATGAGCAGTTCTTC

D: NA
V: TRBV4-1
size: NA
J: TRBJ1-3
CDR3: CASSPGTVINTIYF
DNA: TGCGCCAGCAGCCCCGGGACTGTCATCAACACCATATATTTT

D: TRBD1
V: TRBV27
size: NA
J: TRBJ1-5
CDR3: CASSLSNRGGLYSNQPQHF
DNA: TGTGCCAGCAGTTTATCAAACAGGGGGGGCCTTTATAGCAATCAGCCCCAGCATTTT

D: TRBD2
V: TRBV7-8
size: NA
J: TRBJ2-1
CDR3: CASSARTSGHNEQFF
DNA: TGTGCCAGCAGCGCCAGGACTAGCGGCCACAATGAGCAGTTCTTC

D: TRBD2
V: TRBV6-6
size: NA
J: TRBJ2-7
CDR3: CASSHGLAGPYEQYF
DNA: TGTGCCAGCAGCCACGGACTAGCGGGGCCCTACGAGCAGTACTTC

D: NA
V: TRBV19
size: NA
J: TRBJ1-3
CDR3: CASSIPQAFSGNTIYF
DNA: TGTGCCAGTAGTATCCCACAGGCTTTCTCTGGAAACACCATATATTTT

D: TRBD2
V: TRBV19
size: NA
J: TRBJ2-5
CDR3: CASRLAGAETQYF
DNA: TGTGCCAGTCGACTAGCGGGAGCGGAGACCCAGTACTTC

D: TRBD1
V: TRBV18
size: NA
J: TRBJ1-3
CDR3: CATNPGGASGNTIYF
DNA: TGTGCCACCAATCCAGGGGGCGCATCTGGAAACACCATATATTTT

D: NA
V: TRBV2
size: once
J: TRBJ2-1
CDR3: CASRSGRGRREQFF
DNA: TGTGCCAGCAGGTCAGGGCGGGGGCGACGGGAGCAGTTCTTC

D: TRBD1
V: TRBV4-3
size: NA
J: TRBJ2-3
CDR3: CASSQDFDREGTDTQYF
DNA: TGCGCCAGCAGCCAAGATTTCGACAGGGAAGGCACAGATACGCAGTATTTT

D: NA
V: TRBV28
size: NA
J: TRBJ1-1
CDR3: CASIGTRRGAFF
DNA: TGTGCCAGCATCGGGACTCGGAGAGGAGCTTTCTTT

D: NA
V: TRBV7-3
size: NA
J: TRBJ2-2
CDR3: CASSFAGLMNTGELFF
DNA: TGTGCCAGCAGCTTTGCGGGACTCATGAACACCGGGGAGCTGTTTTTT

D: TRBD1
V: TRBV11-2
size: NA
J: TRBJ1-3
CDR3: CASSPITGGGNTIYF
DNA: TGTGCCAGCAGCCCTATTACAGGGGGTGGAAACACCATATATTTT

D: NA
V: TRBV6-6
size: NA
J: TRBJ1-6
CDR3: CASSYRGKDNSPLHF
DNA: TGTGCCAGCAGTTACCGGGGGAAAGATAATTCACCCCTCCACTTT

D: TRBD2
V: TRBV18
size: once
J: TRBJ2-6
CDR3: CASSPDPGVAGAGGSGANVLTF
DNA: TGTGCCAGCTCACCGGACCCCGGGGTAGCGGGAGCTGGGGGATCTGGGGCCAACGTCCTGACTTTC

D: TRBD2
V: TRBV19
size: NA
J: TRBJ2-3
CDR3: CASSIGLAGGTDTQYF
DNA: TGTGCCAGTAGTATAGGACTAGCGGGAGGCACAGATACGCAGTATTTT

D: NA
V: TRBV6-1
size: NA
J: TRBJ1-2
CDR3: CASSEIRGGNGYTF
DNA: TGTGCCAGCAGTGAAATCAGGGGTGGGAATGGCTACACCTTC

D: NA
V: TRBV15
size: NA
J: TRBJ1-5
CDR3: CATSRDWEVAVDQPQHF
DNA: TGTGCCACCAGCAGAGATTGGGAGGTGGCTGTGGATCAGCCCCAGCATTTT

D: NA
V: TRBV6-5
size: NA
J: TRBJ2-2
CDR3: CASLGTPNTGELFF
DNA: TGTGCCAGCCTAGGGACACCGAACACCGGGGAGCTGTTTTTT

D: NA
V: TRBV5-1
size: NA
J: TRBJ1-4
CDR3: CASSLAGATNEKLFF
DNA: TGCGCCAGCAGCTTGGCCGGGGCAACTAATGAAAAACTGTTTTTT

D: NA
V: TRBV30
size: NA
J: TRBJ1-5
CDR3: CAWGRTGFTQPQHF
DNA: TGTGCCTGGGGAAGAACAGGATTTACTCAGCCCCAGCATTTT

D: NA
V: TRBV11-2
size: NA
J: TRBJ2-3
CDR3: CASSSAGVTDTQYF
DNA: TGTGCCAGCAGCTCTGCAGGGGTCACAGATACGCAGTATTTT

D: TRBD2
V: TRBV7-8
size: NA
J: TRBJ2-3
CDR3: CASSLSLAGDTQYF
DNA: TGTGCCAGCAGCTTAAGTCTAGCGGGGGATACGCAGTATTTT

D: TRBD2
V: TRBV11-2
size: NA
J: TRBJ2-6
CDR3: CASSLAGGRGANVLTF
DNA: TGTGCCAGCAGCTTAGCGGGAGGGAGGGGGGCCAACGTCCTGACTTTC

D: NA
V: TRBV5-6
size: once
J: TRBJ2-7
CDR3: CASSFLLSLEVGEQYF
DNA: TGTGCCAGCAGCTTCCTCCTGAGTCTGGAAGTCGGGGAGCAGTACTTC

D: NA
V: TRBV20-1
size: once
J: TRBJ1-5
CDR3: CSASDRSNQPQHF
DNA: TGCAGTGCCAGTGACAGGAGCAATCAGCCCCAGCATTTT

D: NA
V: TRBV5-5
size: NA
J: TRBJ1-5
CDR3: CASSLAGANQPQHF
DNA: TGTGCCAGCAGCTTGGCAGGGGCGAATCAGCCCCAGCATTTT

D: TRBD1
V: TRBV27
size: NA
J: TRBJ2-7
CDR3: CASRVGQGSSYEQYF
DNA: TGTGCCAGCAGAGTGGGACAGGGGAGCTCCTACGAGCAGTACTTC

D: TRBD2
V: TRBV11-3
size: NA
J: TRBJ2-1
CDR3: CASSWRLAGSNEQFF
DNA: TGTGCCAGCAGTTGGAGGCTAGCGGGAAGCAATGAGCAGTTCTTC